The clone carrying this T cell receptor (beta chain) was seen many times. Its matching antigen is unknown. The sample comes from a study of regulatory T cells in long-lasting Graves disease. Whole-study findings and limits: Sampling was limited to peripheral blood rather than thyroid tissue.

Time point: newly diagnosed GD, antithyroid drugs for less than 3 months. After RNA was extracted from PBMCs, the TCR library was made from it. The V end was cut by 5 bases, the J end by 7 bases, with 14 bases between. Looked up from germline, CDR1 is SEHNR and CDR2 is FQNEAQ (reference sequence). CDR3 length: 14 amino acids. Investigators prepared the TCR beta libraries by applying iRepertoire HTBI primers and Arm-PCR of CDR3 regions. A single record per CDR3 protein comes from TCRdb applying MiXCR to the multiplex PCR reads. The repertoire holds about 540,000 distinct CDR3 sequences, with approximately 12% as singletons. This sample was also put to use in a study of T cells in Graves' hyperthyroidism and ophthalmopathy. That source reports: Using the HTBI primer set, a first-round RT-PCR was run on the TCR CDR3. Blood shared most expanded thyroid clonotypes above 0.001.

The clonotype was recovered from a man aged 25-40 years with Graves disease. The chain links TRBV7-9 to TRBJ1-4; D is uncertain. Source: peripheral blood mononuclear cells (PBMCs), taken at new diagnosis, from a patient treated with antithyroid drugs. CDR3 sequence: CASSPSGGGEKLFF. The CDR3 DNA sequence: TGTGCCAGCAGCCCTAGTGGTGGAGGTGAAAAACTGTTTTTT.